The source of this T cell receptor (beta chain) is a study of cytomegalovirus exposure and HLA in healthy donors. Germline values: CDR1 SGDLS, CDR2 YYNGEE. The V end was cut by 3 bases, the J end by 5 bases, with 14 bases between. The CDR3 runs to 14 residues. The table lists this clone with a few counts. The antigen is not known. Study-level findings and limits: A later analysis showed that HLA-associated TCR beta chains had undergone more clonal expansion than equally common others. The authors reported that TCR beta sequences could predict HLA-A and HLA-B alleles. These predictions were accurate for most subjects in the first cohort. A few V segments could not be told apart, such as TRBV6-2 and TRBV6-3, and were left out.

PCR involved 60 Vbeta and 13 Jbeta primers. Clones were read by immunoSEQ multiplex PCR, and TCRdb kept only the in-frame ones, dropping some. This table has around 150,000 clones, 80% appearing once. Sequenced: PBMCs. The clonotype comes from a man younger than 35 in good health and CMV-seropositive. V gene TRBV9 combines with J gene TRBJ1-2, with a possible D match to TRBD1 (5 bases). The CDR3 loop is CASSGRDDMYGYTF. The DNA for the CDR3 is TGTGCCAGCAGCGGGAGGGACGACATGTATGGCTACACCTTC. The variable domain in full, with the rest retrieved from reference TRBV9 and TRBJ1-2, is DSGVTQTPKHLITATGQRVTLRCSPRSGDLSVYWYQQSLDQGLQFLIQYYNGEERAKGNILERFSAQQFPDLHSELNLSSLELGDSALYFCASSGRDDMYGYTFGSGTRLTVV.